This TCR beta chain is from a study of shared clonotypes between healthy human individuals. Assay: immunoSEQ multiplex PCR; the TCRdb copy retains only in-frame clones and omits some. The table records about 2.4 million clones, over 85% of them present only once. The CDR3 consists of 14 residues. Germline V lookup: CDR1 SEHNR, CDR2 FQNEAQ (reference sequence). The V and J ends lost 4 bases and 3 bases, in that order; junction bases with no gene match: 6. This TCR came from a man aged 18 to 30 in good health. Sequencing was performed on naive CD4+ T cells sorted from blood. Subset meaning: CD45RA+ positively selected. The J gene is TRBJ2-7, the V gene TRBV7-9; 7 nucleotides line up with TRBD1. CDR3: CASSYQGQSYEQYF. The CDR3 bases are TGTGCCAGCAGCTATCAGGGACAGAGCTACGAGCAGTACTTC.